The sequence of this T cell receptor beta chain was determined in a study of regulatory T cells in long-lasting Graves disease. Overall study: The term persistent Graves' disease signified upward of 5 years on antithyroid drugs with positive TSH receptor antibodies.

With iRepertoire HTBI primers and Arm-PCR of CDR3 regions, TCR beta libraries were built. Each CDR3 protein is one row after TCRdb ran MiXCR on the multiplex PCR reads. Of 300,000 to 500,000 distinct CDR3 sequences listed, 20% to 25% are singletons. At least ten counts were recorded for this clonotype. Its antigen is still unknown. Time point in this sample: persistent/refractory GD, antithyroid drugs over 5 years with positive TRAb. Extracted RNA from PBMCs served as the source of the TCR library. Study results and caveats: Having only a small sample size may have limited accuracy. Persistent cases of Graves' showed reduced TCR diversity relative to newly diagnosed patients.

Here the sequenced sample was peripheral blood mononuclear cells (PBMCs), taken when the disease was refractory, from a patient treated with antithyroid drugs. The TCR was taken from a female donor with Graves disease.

The chain's CDR3 is CASSEIQHGQYF. CDR3 nucleotides: TGTGCCAGCAGTGAAATCCAACACGGGCAGTACTTC. V gene TRBV2 combines with J gene TRBJ2-7; D uncertain. CDR1 and CDR2 from the germline V gene are SNHLY and FYNNEI. V was clipped by 2 bases and J by 9 bases, with 11 bases between them. This CDR3 spans 12 amino acids.